This T cell receptor (beta chain) appears in the sequencing data of a study of T cell repertoires in cytomegalovirus infection. Across the whole study: Carrying CMV and the relevant HLA type showed in public TCR beta signatures. General observations from the study: The cumulative frequency of public TCR beta families distinguished individuals who carried CMV together with the relevant HLA.

About this clonotype: Antigen: not known.

Looked up from germline, CDR1 is MNHEY and CDR2 is SVGEGT. The CDR3 length is 14 residues. Deletions cut 4 bases from V and 2 bases from J, with 10 bases between. TCRdb re-called the reads with MiXCR, one entry per CDR3 protein. The top ten hold around 27% of the sample, which has 170,000 or so distinct CDR3 sequences, 15% to 20% seen once. The sequencing input was CD8+ T cells from PBMCs. This TCR was sampled from a human donor in good health (CMV status not recorded). Some clones in this sample may be carry-over from other donors' samples. V usage is TRBV6-2 or TRBV6-3 and J usage is TRBJ2-3, with D possibly matching TRBD2 (6 bases). CDR3 loop: CASSLGTFTDTQYF. For the CDR3, the DNA is TGTGCCAGCAGTTTGGGGACTTTCACAGATACGCAGTATTTT.